A single sample gave rise to the 6 T cell receptor beta chains below, sequenced in a study of blood T cell repertoires in COVID-19 (dated by TCRdb to 2020 to 2022). The receptor library was made with the immunoSEQ multiplex PCR assay. TCRdb limited this immuneACCESS table to in-frame rearrangements with V and J called. A share of clones is missing; checked studies link under half to unresolved V genes, and the rest is unexplained. Recorded for this sample are about 160,000 clones; 82% of them occurred a single time. 15% to 20% of the sample comes from the top ten. Sequencing was done on a sample of PBMCs or T cells enriched from blood (not recorded which). Receptor source: a man aged 55 to 69 who had recovered from COVID-19.

The genes are TRBV11-2 and TRBJ2-7; 10 bases match TRBD2. CDR3 length equals 17 residues. CDR1 and CDR2 from the germline V gene are SGHAT and FQNNGV. Trimming at V came to 5 bases and at J to 0 bases, leaving 10 bases not matched to a gene. The CDR3 loop is CASSNDVLAGRSYEQYF. The CDR3 DNA reads as TGTGCCAGCAGCAACGACGTACTAGCGGGGCGCTCCTACGAGCAGTACTTC.

The gene calls are TRBV7-3 and TRBJ1-1, with D possibly matching TRBD1 (5 bases). Trimming left V 3 bases short and J 7 bases short, with 9 bases between. The germline gives CDR1 SGHTA, CDR2 FQGTGA. There are 12 residues in the CDR3. CDR3: CASSFTGGEAFF. CDR3 DNA sequence: TGTGCCAGCAGCTTCACGGGGGGTGAAGCTTTCTTT.

The rearrangement uses TRBV4-2 and TRBJ2-7; maybe TRBD2 (5 bases). Germline loops: CDR1 LGHNA, CDR2 YNFKEQ. V gave up 0 bases and J gave up 5 bases, with 11 bases separating them. This CDR3 spans 14 amino acids. CDR3 nucleotide sequence: TGTGCCAGCAGCCAAGATCCGGGGAGAGACGAGCAGTACTTC. As protein: CASSQDPGRDEQYF.

V usage is TRBV6-4 and J usage is TRBJ1-3, with TRBD1 identical over 11 bases. Germline lookup yields CDR1 MRHNA and CDR2 SNTAGT. V lost 4 bases, J lost 4 bases, and 3 bases stayed unmatched. The CDR3 totals 15 residues. The CDR3 here is CASSVDRGLGNTIYF. Written as DNA, the CDR3 is TGTGCCAGCAGTGTGGACAGGGGGCTCGGAAACACCATATATTTT.

In nucleotides, the CDR3 is TGCGCCAGCAGTGAGTTTGCAGGCTCCTACAATGAGCAGTTCTTC. Translated, it gives CASSEFAGSYNEQFF. V gene TRBV10-2 combines with J gene TRBJ2-1; no clear D. V was shortened by 1 base and J by 0 bases, with 7 bases between the two germline ends. CDR1 and CDR2 (germline): WSHSY, SAAADI. The CDR3 is made up of 15 amino acids.

The chain joins TRBV29-1 to TRBJ2-7, with 10 bases that match TRBD2. The CDR3 loop spans 12 amino acids. Germline V gene data show CDR1 as SQVTM and CDR2 as ANQGSEA. V trimming: 8 bases; J trimming: 4 bases; junction bases outside the gene matches: 5. This CDR3 is CSIAGGRYEQYF. DNA of the CDR3: TGCAGCATAGCGGGAGGAAGGTACGAGCAGTACTTC.